These T cell receptor beta chains were read from a single sample in a study of shared clonotypes between healthy human individuals. The assay was immunoSEQ multiplex PCR, and TCRdb's table has in-frame clones only and misses some. In the table there are roughly 1.5 million clones, 95% to 99% of which are singletons. Material: naive CD4+ T cells sorted from blood. The receptors here all came from a man aged 30 to 45 in good health. The CDR3 runs from the conserved cysteine through the conserved F or W. D genes are given only for firm matches. Clone size is given for some rows only: seen once, a few or many times, or a class if the clone is expanded.

V	J	size	D	DNA	CDR3
TRBV11-2	TRBJ2-3	-	TRBD1	TGTGCCAGCAGCACCCGTAGGACAGGGTCGGCAGATACGCAGTATTTT	CASSTRRTGSADTQYF
TRBV15	TRBJ1-5	-	TRBD1	TGTGCCACCAGCAGAGGACGGGACAGGGGGCGCAATCAGCCCCAGCATTTT	CATSRGRDRGRNQPQHF
TRBV7-2	TRBJ2-7	-	-	TGTGCCAGCAGCTCCCGAGCCCGGGACACCCACTACGAGCAGTACTTC	CASSSRARDTHYEQYF
TRBV6-6	TRBJ2-1	-	-	TGTGCCAGCAGTTACGGGAAAAGCTCCTACAATGAGCAGTTCTTC	CASSYGKSSYNEQFF
TRBV5-4	TRBJ2-5	-	-	TGTGCCAGCAGCCCGGCCCCCCGAGAGACCCAGTACTTC	CASSPAPRETQYF
TRBV10-1	TRBJ2-7	-	-	TGCGCCAGCAGGAAGGATCTCGACCCAAACTACGAGCAGTACTTC	CASRKDLDPNYEQYF
TRBV9	TRBJ2-2	-	-	TGTGCCAGCAGCGTCGTACCACAGGGCTCCGGGGAGCTGTTTTTT	CASSVVPQGSGELFF
TRBV15	TRBJ2-3	-	-	TGTGCCACCAGTAAACACCGGGATACGCAGTATTTT	CATSKHRDTQYF
TRBV2	TRBJ2-7	-	-	TGTGCCAGCAGTGAAATGCGGGCTCCTGCCTACGAGCAGTACTTC	CASSEMRAPAYEQYF
TRBV7-2	TRBJ2-1	-	TRBD2	TGTGCCAGCAGCGTGACTAGCGGGAGGGTCCCCTACAATGAGCAGTTCTTC	CASSVTSGRVPYNEQFF
TRBV29-1	TRBJ2-5	once	-	TGCAGCGTTTGTGAGGGGCAAGAGACCCAGTACTTC	CSVCEGQETQYF
TRBV6-1	TRBJ2-7	-	-	TGTGCCAGCAAACGGGACGGGTTTAGGGAGCAGTACTTC	CASKRDGFREQYF
TRBV15	TRBJ1-5	-	-	TGTGCCACCAGCAGACAGCTTAATCAGCCCCAGCATTTT	CATSRQLNQPQHF
TRBV6-6	TRBJ1-5	-	-	TGTGCCAGCAGTTATGACGGCAATCAGCCCCAGCATTTT	CASSYDGNQPQHF
TRBV5-1	TRBJ2-3	-	TRBD2	TGCGCCAGCAGCTTGTTACCACGGCCGGCCACTTTAAGCGTAGGGAGGGCAGATACGCAGTATTTT	CASSLLPRPATLSVGRADTQYF
TRBV19	TRBJ1-4	-	-	TGTGCCAGTAATCTCCCTGATGAAAAACTGTTTTTT	CASNLPDEKLFF
TRBV2	TRBJ2-7	-	-	TGTGCCAGCAGTGAAGTAGCGAGTTCCTACGAGCAGTACTTC	CASSEVASSYEQYF
TRBV7-9	TRBJ1-1	-	TRBD1	TGTGCCAGCAGCTTAGCGCGGGGGAACAGGGGTAGGACTGAAGCTTTCTTT	CASSLARGNRGRTEAFF
TRBV29-1	TRBJ2-3	-	-	TGCAGCGTTGACGGAGTCATCAGCACAGATACGCAGTATTTT	CSVDGVISTDTQYF
TRBV11-3	TRBJ2-2	-	TRBD1	TGTGCCACCGACCCGGGACAGGGTCCAAACACCGGGGAGCTGTTTTTT	CATDPGQGPNTGELFF
TRBV11-3	TRBJ2-7	-	TRBD1	TGTGCCAGCAGCTTAGGACAGGGGCTGCCCCGCGTTCCCTACGAGCAGTACTTC	CASSLGQGLPRVPYEQYF
TRBV7-2	TRBJ2-3	-	TRBD2	TGTGCCAGCAGCTTGACTCCGGGACTAGCGGTGGGAAGCACAGATACGCAGTATTTT	CASSLTPGLAVGSTDTQYF
TRBV27	TRBJ2-1	-	-	TGTGCCAGCAGTTTCGGACGAGGGGCGATAAACAATGAGCAGTTCTTC	CASSFGRGAINNEQFF
TRBV9	TRBJ2-2	-	-	TGTGCCAGCAGCGTAGAACTCAGGGGCACCGGGGAGCTGTTTTTT	CASSVELRGTGELFF
TRBV7-2	TRBJ2-4	once	TRBD1	TGTGCCAGCAGCTTCCAGGGGGCGAATATTCAGTACTTC	CASSFQGANIQYF
TRBV5-1	TRBJ2-5	-	-	TGCGCCAGCAGCTTGGTCCCGGAAGGACGGGAGACCCAGTACTTC	CASSLVPEGRETQYF
TRBV19	TRBJ2-7	-	-	TGTGCCAGTAGTGTCCACATCGGAACGCTCAACGAGCAGTACTTC	CASSVHIGTLNEQYF
TRBV5-4	TRBJ1-1	-	-	TGTGCCAGCAACCCCTGGGCCGACCCCAAAGCTTTCTTT	CASNPWADPKAFF
TRBV10-3	TRBJ2-2	-	-	TGTGCCATCAGCAAGACTGGCGAGGACACCGGGGAGCTGTTTTTT	CAISKTGEDTGELFF
TRBV9	TRBJ2-3	-	TRBD2	TGTGCCAGCCAAAGAAGCGGGAGGGCCGGGGATACGCAGTATTTT	CASQRSGRAGDTQYF